The 7 T cell receptor beta chains below were found in one sample sequenced in a study of vaccination and CD4 T cells after COVID-19. TCRdb fed the PCR reads into MiXCR, producing one record per CDR3 protein. Of more than 20,000 distinct CDR3 sequences in the sample, 45% to 60% were seen once. Source: CD4+ T cells from blood, taken before SARS-CoV-2 vaccination. These receptor sequences come from a human donor who had recovered from COVID-19.

This sequence joins TRBV20-1 and TRBJ1-4; D is ambiguous. Per germline, CDR1 DFQATT and CDR2 SNEGSKA (reference sequence). V lost 5 bases and J 4 bases, leaving 11 bases between the germline ends. This CDR3 is 13 amino acids long. The CDR3 DNA reads as TGCAGTGCTCAGTCCATCCTTAATGAAAAACTGTTTTTT. This gives the protein CSAQSILNEKLFF.

The chain joins TRBV11-3 to TRBJ2-1; a possible D gene is TRBD1 (6 bases). There are 14 residues in the CDR3. The germline CDR1 and CDR2 sequences are SGHNT and YENEEA. Trimming pared 5 bases from V and 6 bases from J, leaving 14 bases between. The CDR3 DNA is TGTGCCAGCAGCCCCGGGACACGCCGCAATGAGCAGTTCTTC. Its translation: CASSPGTRRNEQFF.

The chain is built from TRBV28 and TRBJ2-7; D remains unclear. This CDR3 has 14 amino acids. Looked up from germline, CDR1 is MDHEN and CDR2 is SYDVKM. V was cut by 5 bases and J by 0 bases, with 11 bases left in between. The CDR3 spells CASSPAPNSYEQYF. CDR3 sequence (DNA): TGTGCCAGCAGTCCCGCCCCGAACTCCTACGAGCAGTACTTC. The full variable domain, with the rest looked up from reference TRBV28 and TRBJ2-7, is DVKVTQSSRYLVKRTGEKVFLECVQDMDHENMFWYRQDPGLGLRLIYFSYDVKMKEKGDIPEGYSVSREKKERFSLILESASTNQTSMYLCASSPAPNSYEQYFGPGTRLTVT.

The V and J genes are TRBV7-9 and TRBJ1-1; D is ambiguous. The CDR3 is made up of 14 amino acids. Germline loops: CDR1 SEHNR, CDR2 FQNEAQ (reference sequence). Trimming stripped 1 base from V and 3 bases from J, with 9 bases between. In nucleotides, the CDR3 is TGTGCCAGCAGCTTAGTTCGTGCGGACACTGAAGCTTTCTTT. Protein product: CASSLVRADTEAFF.

This chain joins TRBV27 and TRBJ2-7, with TRBD1 matching over 7 bases. This CDR3 has 15 residues. The junction had 6 bases not matched to a gene; V was cut back by 2 bases and J by 2 bases. The germline V gene encodes CDR1 MNHEY and CDR2 SMNVEV (reference sequence). As DNA, the CDR3 is TGTGCCAGCAGTTTAGCCGGGACAGAAGCCTACGAGCAGTACTTC. Residues: CASSLAGTEAYEQYF.

This clonotype appeared a few times. The chain combines TRBV5-4 with TRBJ2-5; 12 nucleotides match TRBD1. This CDR3 is built from 17 residues. The V and J ends lost 4 bases and 5 bases, in that order; junction bases with no gene match: 12. From germline, CDR1 is SGHNT and CDR2 YYREEE (reference sequence). The CDR3 DNA follows: TGTGCCAGCAGCCTCCCAGAGGGACAGGGGGCAGAGGAGACCCAGTACTTC. It translates to CASSLPEGQGAEETQYF.

V is TRBV20-1 and J is TRBJ2-7; perhaps D is TRBD1 or TRBD2 (5 bases each). Looked up from germline, CDR1 is DFQATT and CDR2 is SNEGSKA (reference sequence). This CDR3 is 13 amino acids long. V lost 3 bases and J lost 0, with 9 bases in between. The CDR3 protein is CSASFGGSYEQYF. CDR3 DNA sequence: TGCAGTGCTAGTTTTGGGGGCTCCTACGAGCAGTACTTC.